These T cell receptor beta chains were read from a single sample in a study of blood T cell repertoires in COVID-19. Method: immunoSEQ multiplex PCR; TCRdb's copy keeps in-frame clones and lacks some. The sample holds roughly 250,000 clones, 70% to 90% seen once. The sequenced sample was PBMCs or T cells enriched from blood (not recorded which). The receptor source for this set is a woman in her fifties or sixties who had recovered from COVID-19. CDR3s include the opening cysteine and the closing phenylalanine or tryptophan. The D gene is left open where the match is weak. Not all rows give a size; the values are once, few, many and, for expanded clones, a class.

j_gene | d_gene | abundance | v_gene | CDR3aa | CDR3nt
TRBJ2-7 | - | - | TRBV7-6 | CASSRRLGGINNEQYF | TGTGCCAGCAGCCGGCGGCTGGGGGGAATAAACAACGAGCAGTACTTC
TRBJ1-1 | TRBD1 | - | TRBV5-1 | CASSFGRGTEAFF | TGCGCCAGCAGCTTTGGCAGGGGGACTGAAGCTTTCTTT
TRBJ2-2 | TRBD1 | few | TRBV24-1 | CATSDYGTGGTGELFF | TGTGCCACCAGTGACTATGGGACAGGGGGGACCGGGGAGCTGTTTTTT
TRBJ1-1 | TRBD1 | - | TRBV6-5 | CASTKGTVMNTEAFF | TGTGCCAGCACCAAAGGGACAGTCATGAACACTGAAGCTTTCTTT
TRBJ1-5 | - | - | TRBV12-5 | CASGSPDQEPQHF | TGTGCTAGTGGTTCCCCCGATCAGGAGCCCCAGCATTTT
TRBJ2-2 | - | - | TRBV5-6 | CASSLMYREARELFF | TGTGCCAGCAGCTTAATGTACAGGGAAGCAAGGGAGCTGTTTTTT
TRBJ1-4 | - | - | TRBV5-1 | CASSLEGDEKLFF | TGCGCCAGCAGCTTGGAAGGAGATGAAAAACTGTTTTTT
TRBJ1-2 | TRBD1 | - | TRBV10-3 | CAISESQQGGNYGYTF | TGTGCCATCAGTGAGTCGCAGCAGGGGGGAAACTATGGCTACACCTTC
TRBJ2-7 | - | few | TRBV2 | CATKPQGYEQYF | TGTGCCACTAAACCACAGGGCTACGAGCAGTACTTC
TRBJ2-4 | - | - | TRBV4-1 | CASSQVGLAQNIQYF | TGCGCCAGCAGCCAAGTAGGACTCGCCCAAAACATTCAGTACTTC
TRBJ2-7 | TRBD1 | - | TRBV19 | CATKLRDSFIYEQYF | TGTGCCACCAAACTTAGGGACAGCTTCATCTACGAGCAGTACTTC
TRBJ1-1 | - | once | TRBV7-9 | CASSPGQEVGAFF | TGTGCCAGCAGCCCCGGGCAGGAGGTAGGGGCTTTCTTT
TRBJ1-6 | - | few | TRBV6-5 | CASRRENSPLHF | TGTGCCAGCAGGCGGGAGAATTCACCCCTCCACTTT
TRBJ2-7 | TRBD2 | - | TRBV25-1 | CASTSTSGSYEQYF | TGTGCCAGCACTAGTACTAGCGGAAGCTACGAGCAGTACTTC
TRBJ2-1 | - | many | TRBV3-1/TRBV3-2 | CASSQERGPKFF | TGTGCCAGCAGCCAAGAGCGGGGACCGAAGTTCTTC
TRBJ2-3 | - | - | TRBV7-6 | CASSLAVGTSTDTQYF | TGTGCCAGCAGCTTAGCGGTAGGGACAAGCACAGATACGCAGTATTTT
TRBJ2-3 | TRBD2 | once | TRBV11-2 | CASSLTGGDTQYF | TGTGCCAGCAGCTTAACGGGGGGAGATACGCAGTATTTT
TRBJ1-3 | TRBD1 | few | TRBV18 | CASSPDRAPARSGNTIYF | TGTGCCAGCTCACCGGACAGGGCCCCAGCGCGTTCTGGAAACACCATATATTTT
TRBJ1-2 | - | - | TRBV5-1 | CASSVDRTAYYYGYTF | TGCGCCAGCAGCGTGGACCGGACAGCCTATTACTATGGCTACACCTTC
TRBJ2-7 | TRBD2 | medium-sized | TRBV29-1 | CSFVGLAGGADYEQYF | TGCAGCTTTGTGGGACTAGCGGGAGGGGCCGATTACGAGCAGTACTTC
TRBJ1-2 | - | - | TRBV24-1 | CATSDDRTENYGYTF | TGTGCCACCAGTGATGATCGGACAGAAAACTATGGCTACACCTTC
TRBJ1-2 | - | few | TRBV7-2 | CATKGREGYTF | TGTGCCACCAAGGGGAGGGAGGGCTACACCTTC
TRBJ2-7 | TRBD1 | - | TRBV2 | CASSPLGRQGEQYF | TGTGCCAGCAGTCCTCTAGGGAGACAGGGCGAGCAGTACTTC
TRBJ1-5 | - | - | TRBV18 | CASSSQGDSNQPQHF | TGTGCCAGCTCATCACAGGGAGACAGCAATCAGCCCCAGCATTTT
TRBJ2-7 | - | - | TRBV7-9 | CASSARQAPYEQYF | TGTGCCAGCAGCGCCCGGCAGGCCCCCTACGAGCAGTACTTC
TRBJ2-1 | TRBD2 | few | TRBV9 | CASSPRLAGGVDEQFF | TGTGCCAGCAGCCCCCGTTTGGCGGGAGGTGTAGATGAGCAGTTCTTC
TRBJ2-2 | - | - | TRBV5-1 | CASSSLADTGELFF | TGCGCCAGCAGCTCGTTAGCGGACACCGGGGAGCTGTTTTTT
TRBJ1-2 | - | - | TRBV6-5 | CASTSLANGYTF | TGTGCCAGCACCTCCCTTGCGAATGGCTACACCTTC
TRBJ2-7 | - | - | TRBV5-4 | CASSLFGASYEQYF | TGTGCCAGCAGCTTGTTCGGAGCGTCCTACGAGCAGTACTTC
TRBJ2-2 | TRBD2 | - | TRBV9 | CASSTLTSGSTGELFF | TGTGCCAGCAGCACACTAACTAGCGGGTCTACCGGGGAGCTGTTTTTT
TRBJ2-7 | TRBD2 | once | TRBV28 | CASSLLGLARGEQYF | TGTGCCAGCAGTTTATTGGGACTAGCGAGAGGGGAGCAGTACTTC
TRBJ1-5 | - | once | TRBV3-1/TRBV3-2 | CASSPQLAGEGQPQHF | TGTGCCAGCAGCCCCCAATTGGCAGGGGAGGGTCAGCCCCAGCATTTT
TRBJ1-2 | - | - | TRBV30 | CAWAPGSGYTF | TGTGCCTGGGCCCCGGGGAGTGGCTACACCTTC
TRBJ2-2 | - | - | TRBV18 | CAGKETGTGELFF | TGTGCCGGAAAAGAAACGGGCACCGGGGAGCTGTTTTTT
TRBJ1-1 | TRBD1 | - | TRBV7-6 | CASSSSQGATEAFF | TGTGCCAGCAGCTCGTCACAGGGGGCGACTGAAGCTTTCTTT
TRBJ1-3 | - | - | TRBV2 | CASSYSGTTGNTIYF | TGTGCCAGCAGTTACTCAGGTACCACTGGAAACACCATATATTTT